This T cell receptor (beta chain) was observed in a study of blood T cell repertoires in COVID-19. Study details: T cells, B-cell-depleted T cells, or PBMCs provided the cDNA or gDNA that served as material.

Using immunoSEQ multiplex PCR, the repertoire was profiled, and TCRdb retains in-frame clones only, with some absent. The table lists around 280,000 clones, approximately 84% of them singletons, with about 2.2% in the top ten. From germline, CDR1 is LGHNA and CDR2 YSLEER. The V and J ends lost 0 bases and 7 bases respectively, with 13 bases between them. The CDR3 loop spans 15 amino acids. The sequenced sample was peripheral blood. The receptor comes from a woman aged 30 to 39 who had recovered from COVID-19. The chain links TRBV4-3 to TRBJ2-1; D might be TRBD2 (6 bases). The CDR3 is CASSQDANGRNEQFF. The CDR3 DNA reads TGCGCCAGCAGCCAAGATGCGAACGGGAGAAATGAGCAGTTCTTC.